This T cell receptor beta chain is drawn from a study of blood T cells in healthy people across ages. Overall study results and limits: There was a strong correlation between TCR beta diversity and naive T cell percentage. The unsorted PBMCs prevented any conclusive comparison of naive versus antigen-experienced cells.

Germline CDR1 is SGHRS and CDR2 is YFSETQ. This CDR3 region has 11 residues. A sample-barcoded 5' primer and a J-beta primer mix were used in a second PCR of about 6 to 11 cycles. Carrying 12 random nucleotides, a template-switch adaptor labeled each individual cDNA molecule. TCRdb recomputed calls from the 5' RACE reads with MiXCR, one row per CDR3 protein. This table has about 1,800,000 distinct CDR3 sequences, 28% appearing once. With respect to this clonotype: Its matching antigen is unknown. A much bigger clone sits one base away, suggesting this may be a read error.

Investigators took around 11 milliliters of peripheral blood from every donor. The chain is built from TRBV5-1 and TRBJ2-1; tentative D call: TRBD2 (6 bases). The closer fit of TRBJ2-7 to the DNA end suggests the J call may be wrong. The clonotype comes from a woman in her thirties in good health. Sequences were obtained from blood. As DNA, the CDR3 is TGCGCCAGCAGGGACTACAATGAGCAGTACTTC. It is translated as CASRDYNEQYF.